The sequence of this T cell receptor beta chain was determined in a study of cytomegalovirus exposure and HLA in healthy donors. This CDR3 has 15 amino acids. Germline V gene sequence: CDR1 SGHVS, CDR2 FNYEAQ. Losses at the gene ends were 0 bases for V and 6 bases for J; bases not matched to a gene: 7. The PCR used 60 Vbeta and 13 Jbeta primers. The data were produced by immunoSEQ multiplex PCR, yet TCRdb's version contains in-frame clones alone and is incomplete. Here the sample spans over 110,000 clones, around 83% being singletons. This clone was seen just once. This chain joins TRBV7-6 and TRBJ1-2, with 7 bases lining up with TRBD1. Sequenced: PBMCs. This clonotype originated in a male donor in good health and CMV-seropositive. In nucleotides, the CDR3 is TGTGCCAGCAGCTTAGCGAACAGGGGCGCCGATGGCTACACCTTC. Amino acid sequence: CASSLANRGADGYTF.